The rows below give T cell receptor beta chains drawn from one sample of a study of blood T cell repertoires in COVID-19. Method: immunoSEQ multiplex PCR; TCRdb's copy keeps in-frame clones and lacks some. The data show 35,000 to 45,000 clones, with around 90% seen just once and under 8% held by the top ten. Material: peripheral blood. These receptors originate from a human donor in a cohort sampled during active COVID-19. Both conserved end residues are part of each CDR3. The D gene is left open where the match is weak. Only some rows state a clone size, as once, few, many or a class for expanded clones.

d_gene: -; j_gene: TRBJ2-7; v_gene: TRBV25-1; abundance: once; CDR3nt: TGTGCCAGCAGTGGCGGGGGCCCCTTAACTTACGAGCAGTACTTC; CDR3aa: CASSGGGPLTYEQYF
d_gene: -; j_gene: TRBJ1-5; v_gene: TRBV6-2/TRBV6-3; abundance: -; CDR3nt: TGTGCCAGCAGCGCTCGGGGGGGCTATCAGCCCCAGCATTTT; CDR3aa: CASSARGGYQPQHF
d_gene: TRBD2; j_gene: TRBJ2-1; v_gene: TRBV10-3; abundance: few; CDR3nt: TGTGCCATCAGCTTTTCGGGACTAGCTGGGGCTGAGCAGTTCTTC; CDR3aa: CAISFSGLAGAEQFF
d_gene: -; j_gene: TRBJ2-5; v_gene: TRBV18; abundance: -; CDR3nt: TGTGCCAGCTCACACTTCGACAGCAACCAAGAGACCCAGTACTTC; CDR3aa: CASSHFDSNQETQYF
d_gene: -; j_gene: TRBJ2-7; v_gene: TRBV11-2; abundance: -; CDR3nt: TGTGCCAGCGGCTACCTAGGTTACGAGCAGTACTTC; CDR3aa: CASGYLGYEQYF
d_gene: TRBD2; j_gene: TRBJ2-3; v_gene: TRBV11-2; abundance: -; CDR3nt: TGTGCCAGCAGCTGGTGGGGACTAGCGGAATCCAGAGAAACAGATACGCAGTATTTT; CDR3aa: CASSWWGLAESRETDTQYF
d_gene: -; j_gene: TRBJ2-1; v_gene: TRBV5-8; abundance: -; CDR3nt: TGTGCCAGCACCTCGGACAATGAGCAGTTCTTC; CDR3aa: CASTSDNEQFF
d_gene: TRBD1; j_gene: TRBJ1-6; v_gene: TRBV3-1/TRBV3-2; abundance: -; CDR3nt: TGTGCCAGCAGCCGGGACAGGGAGAATTCACCCCTCCACTTT; CDR3aa: CASSRDRENSPLHF
d_gene: -; j_gene: TRBJ1-5; v_gene: TRBV28; abundance: -; CDR3nt: TGTGCCAGCACCCCCGGCGGGGGGTGGCAGCCCCAGCATTTT; CDR3aa: CASTPGGGWQPQHF
d_gene: TRBD1; j_gene: TRBJ2-5; v_gene: TRBV30; abundance: -; CDR3nt: TGTGCCTGGAGTGCGGGGACAGGGGGCAAACAGACCCAGTACTTC; CDR3aa: CAWSAGTGGKQTQYF
d_gene: -; j_gene: TRBJ1-5; v_gene: TRBV6-2/TRBV6-3; abundance: -; CDR3nt: TGTGCCAGCAGTTATTGGAGGGATAGCAATCAGCCCCAGCATTTT; CDR3aa: CASSYWRDSNQPQHF
d_gene: -; j_gene: TRBJ1-4; v_gene: TRBV27; abundance: -; CDR3nt: TGTGCCAGCGGGCGGGGGGGGGCTAATGAAAAACTGTTTTTT; CDR3aa: CASGRGGANEKLFF
d_gene: -; j_gene: TRBJ2-1; v_gene: TRBV6-4; abundance: -; CDR3nt: TGTGCCAGCAGTGACTCTTGGGCAGGGATCTCCTACAATGAGCAGTTCTTC; CDR3aa: CASSDSWAGISYNEQFF
d_gene: TRBD2; j_gene: TRBJ2-1; v_gene: TRBV11-2; abundance: -; CDR3nt: TGTGCCAGCAGCTTAGCCCGACTAGCGGGTGGAGAGCAGTTCTTC; CDR3aa: CASSLARLAGGEQFF
d_gene: -; j_gene: TRBJ1-6; v_gene: TRBV6-5; abundance: -; CDR3nt: TGTGCCAGCATCCTAACCCGGGGGGCTAATTCACCCCTCCACTTT; CDR3aa: CASILTRGANSPLHF
d_gene: TRBD1; j_gene: TRBJ1-2; v_gene: TRBV12-3/TRBV12-4; abundance: -; CDR3nt: TGTGCCAGCAGTGCCACAGGGGGCGCGGGCTACACCTTC; CDR3aa: CASSATGGAGYTF
d_gene: -; j_gene: TRBJ1-1; v_gene: TRBV18; abundance: -; CDR3nt: TGTGCCAGCTCACCTCAGGGTGGGAACACTGAAGCTTTCTTT; CDR3aa: CASSPQGGNTEAFF
d_gene: TRBD1; j_gene: TRBJ1-2; v_gene: TRBV29-1; abundance: once; CDR3nt: TGCAGCGTTGAAGATCCGGCAGGGGGCAAAATGAGGGGCTACACCTTC; CDR3aa: CSVEDPAGGKMRGYTF
d_gene: -; j_gene: TRBJ2-7; v_gene: TRBV18; abundance: -; CDR3nt: TGTGCCAGCTCACCAGCCGACAGGCCTGAGCAGTACTTC; CDR3aa: CASSPADRPEQYF
d_gene: -; j_gene: TRBJ2-1; v_gene: TRBV27; abundance: -; CDR3nt: TGTGCCAGCACAATAGGGGGGGGGCCGTACAATGAGCAGTTCTTC; CDR3aa: CASTIGGGPYNEQFF
d_gene: TRBD1; j_gene: TRBJ2-7; v_gene: TRBV7-9; abundance: few; CDR3nt: TGTGCCAGCAGCCCCAGGGATACAGGGGGAGCGTACGAGCAGTACTTC; CDR3aa: CASSPRDTGGAYEQYF
d_gene: -; j_gene: TRBJ1-6; v_gene: TRBV3-1/TRBV3-2; abundance: -; CDR3nt: TGTGCCAGCAGTCAACGCGGGTCACCCCTCCACTTT; CDR3aa: CASSQRGSPLHF
d_gene: TRBD1; j_gene: TRBJ2-7; v_gene: TRBV29-1; abundance: once; CDR3nt: TGCAGCGTTGGGCGTGGGACAGGGTCCTACGAGCAGTACTTC; CDR3aa: CSVGRGTGSYEQYF
d_gene: TRBD2; j_gene: TRBJ2-2; v_gene: TRBV7-2; abundance: -; CDR3nt: TGTGCCAGCAGCTGGACTAGCGGGAGAGGGACCGGGGAGCTGTTTTTT; CDR3aa: CASSWTSGRGTGELFF
d_gene: -; j_gene: TRBJ2-2; v_gene: TRBV5-1; abundance: -; CDR3nt: TGCGCCAGCAGCGTGACAGGATCGAACACCGGGGAGCTGTTTTTT; CDR3aa: CASSVTGSNTGELFF
d_gene: TRBD2; j_gene: TRBJ2-1; v_gene: TRBV19; abundance: -; CDR3nt: TGTGCCAGTAGTATAGACGCGGGAGGCTCCTACAATGAGCAGTTCTTC; CDR3aa: CASSIDAGGSYNEQFF
d_gene: TRBD2; j_gene: TRBJ2-1; v_gene: TRBV6-2/TRBV6-3; abundance: -; CDR3nt: TGTGCCAGCAGTACCCCCTGGGCTAGCGGGAGGGCCGGGTACAATGAGCAGTTCTTC; CDR3aa: CASSTPWASGRAGYNEQFF
d_gene: TRBD2; j_gene: TRBJ2-7; v_gene: TRBV5-4; abundance: -; CDR3nt: TGTGCCAGCAGTCATCCGGGACTAGCGGGGCTGCCTGGCGAGCAGTACTTC; CDR3aa: CASSHPGLAGLPGEQYF
d_gene: TRBD1; j_gene: TRBJ1-1; v_gene: TRBV5-4; abundance: once; CDR3nt: TGTGCCAGCAGCCGTTGGACAGGGATGAACACTGAAGCTTTCTTT; CDR3aa: CASSRWTGMNTEAFF
d_gene: TRBD1; j_gene: TRBJ2-7; v_gene: TRBV27; abundance: -; CDR3nt: TGTGCCAGCAGCCCTTCGGGGACAGGGTTCTACGAGCAGTACTTC; CDR3aa: CASSPSGTGFYEQYF
d_gene: TRBD2; j_gene: TRBJ2-7; v_gene: TRBV29-1; abundance: -; CDR3nt: TGCAGCGTATTACTAGCGGGAGACGAGCAGTACTTC; CDR3aa: CSVLLAGDEQYF
d_gene: -; j_gene: TRBJ1-1; v_gene: TRBV21-1; abundance: -; CDR3nt: TGTGCCAGCAGCCTTAGACAGGGAAAGGACACTGAAGCTTTCTTT; CDR3aa: CASSLRQGKDTEAFF
d_gene: TRBD1; j_gene: TRBJ2-5; v_gene: TRBV5-4; abundance: -; CDR3nt: TGTGCCAGCAGCTTGAAAGGGGGCTTGGAGACCCAGTACTTC; CDR3aa: CASSLKGGLETQYF
d_gene: TRBD1; j_gene: TRBJ2-7; v_gene: TRBV5-1; abundance: -; CDR3nt: TGCGCCAGCAGCTCGACAGGGTCTGGTCACGAGCAGTACTTC; CDR3aa: CASSSTGSGHEQYF
d_gene: TRBD1; j_gene: TRBJ1-2; v_gene: TRBV3-1/TRBV3-2; abundance: -; CDR3nt: TGTGCCAGCAGTCCGGGTCCGGGACAGGGGGTTGGCTACACCTTC; CDR3aa: CASSPGPGQGVGYTF
d_gene: -; j_gene: TRBJ2-7; v_gene: TRBV6-5; abundance: -; CDR3nt: TGTGCCAGCAGAGGATCTAGCTACCTGGGAGAGCAGTACTTC; CDR3aa: CASRGSSYLGEQYF